This TCR beta chain came from a study of T cells of healthy individuals. TCRdb reanalysed the 5' RACE reads using MiXCR and keeps one entry per CDR3 protein. Altogether approximately 52,000 distinct CDR3 sequences are present, roughly 14% being singletons, with the ten largest covering about 15%. The germline V gene has CDR1 SEHNR and CDR2 FQNEAQ (reference sequence). The CDR3 covers 13 residues. For this clonotype: One end of the junction does not line up with germline, which may come from a read error.

J is TRBJ2-5 and V is TRBV7-9; TRBD2 might be the D (6 bases). This clonotype was obtained from a human donor in good health. CDR3 DNA sequence: TGTGTCAGCAGCTTAGAGGGAGGAGAGACCCAGTACTTC. The encoded protein is CVSSLEGGETQYF.